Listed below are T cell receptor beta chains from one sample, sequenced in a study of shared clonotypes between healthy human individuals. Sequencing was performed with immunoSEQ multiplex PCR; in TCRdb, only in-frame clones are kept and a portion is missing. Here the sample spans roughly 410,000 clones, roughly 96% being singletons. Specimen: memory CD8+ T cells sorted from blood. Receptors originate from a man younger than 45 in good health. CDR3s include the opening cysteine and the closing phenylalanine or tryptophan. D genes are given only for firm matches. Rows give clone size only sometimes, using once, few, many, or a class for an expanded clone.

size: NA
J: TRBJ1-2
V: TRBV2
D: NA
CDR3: CASRRSGGGYGYTF
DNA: TGTGCCAGCCGGCGGTCGGGGGGCGGCTATGGCTACACCTTC

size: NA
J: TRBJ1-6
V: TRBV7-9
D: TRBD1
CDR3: CASSKTGGGSPLHF
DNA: TGTGCCAGCAGCAAAACAGGGGGGGGATCACCCCTCCACTTT

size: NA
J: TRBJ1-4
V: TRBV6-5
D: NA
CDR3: CASRLQGPGEKLFF
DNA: TGTGCCAGCAGGTTACAGGGACCGGGCGAAAAACTGTTTTTT

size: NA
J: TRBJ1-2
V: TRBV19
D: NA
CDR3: CASSRGFYGYTF
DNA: TGTGCCAGTAGTAGGGGATTCTATGGCTACACCTTC

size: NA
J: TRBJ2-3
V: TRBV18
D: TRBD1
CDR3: CASSPYFPGTDLARTDTQYF
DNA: TGTGCCAGCTCACCCTACTTCCCCGGGACAGATCTTGCACGCACAGATACGCAGTATTTT

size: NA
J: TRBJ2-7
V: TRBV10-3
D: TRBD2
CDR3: CAIGGGRPYEQYF
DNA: TGTGCCATCGGCGGCGGGAGGCCCTACGAGCAGTACTTC

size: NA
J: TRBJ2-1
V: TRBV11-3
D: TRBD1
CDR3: CASSAHRGLSYNEQFF
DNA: TGTGCCAGCAGCGCCCACAGGGGGCTTTCCTACAATGAGCAGTTCTTC

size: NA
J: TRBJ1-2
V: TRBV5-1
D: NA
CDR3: CASSFSGQVYGYTF
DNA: TGCGCCAGCAGCTTTTCGGGGCAGGTCTATGGCTACACCTTC

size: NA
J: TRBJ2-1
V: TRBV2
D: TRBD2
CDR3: CAIGGREGRYEQFF
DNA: TGTGCCATCGGCGGGCGGGAGGGCCGCTATGAGCAGTTCTTC

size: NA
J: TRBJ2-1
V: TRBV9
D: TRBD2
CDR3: CASSPRLAGVINEQFF
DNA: TGTGCCAGCAGCCCTCGACTAGCGGGAGTAATCAATGAGCAGTTCTTC

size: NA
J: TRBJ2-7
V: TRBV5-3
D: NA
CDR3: CARRGKASRLSHTISYEQYF
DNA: TGTGCCAGAAGAGGAAAAGCTAGCAGACTATCCCATACTATCTCCTACGAGCAGTACTTC

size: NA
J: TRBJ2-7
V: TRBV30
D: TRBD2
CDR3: CAWSVIWASGSYEQYF
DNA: TGTGCCTGGAGTGTAATCTGGGCTAGCGGGAGCTACGAGCAGTACTTC

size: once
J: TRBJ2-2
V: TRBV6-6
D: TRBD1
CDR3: CASSRDRINTGELFF
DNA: TGTGCCAGCAGCCGGGACAGGATTAACACCGGGGAGCTGTTTTTT

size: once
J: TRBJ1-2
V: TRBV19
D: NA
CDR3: CASSIRRGRRDYGYTF
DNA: TGTGCCAGTAGTATTCGTCGGGGGCGCCGTGACTATGGCTACACCTTC

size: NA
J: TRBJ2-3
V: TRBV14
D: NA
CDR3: CASSQGSYTQYF
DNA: TGTGCCAGCAGCCAAGGTTCTTATACGCAGTATTTT

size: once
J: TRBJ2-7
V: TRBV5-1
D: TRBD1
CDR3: CASSKGTGAPNGREQYF
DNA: TGCGCCAGCAGCAAAGGGACAGGGGCCCCAAACGGTCGTGAGCAGTACTTC

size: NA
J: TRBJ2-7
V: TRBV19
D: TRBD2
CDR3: CASKLRLAGAYEQYF
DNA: TGTGCCAGTAAATTACGACTAGCGGGAGCCTACGAGCAGTACTTC

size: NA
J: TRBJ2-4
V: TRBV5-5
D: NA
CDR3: CASSLVAGYRAKNIQYF
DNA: TGTGCCAGCAGCTTGGTGGCGGGTTATAGAGCCAAAAACATTCAGTACTTC

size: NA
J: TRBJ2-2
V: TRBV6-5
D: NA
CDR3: CASSYGGLTGELFF
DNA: TGTGCCAGCAGTTACGGGGGGCTTACCGGGGAGCTGTTTTTT

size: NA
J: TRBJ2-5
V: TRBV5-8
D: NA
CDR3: CATPTRGTETQYF
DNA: TGTGCCACACCGACTAGAGGGACGGAGACCCAGTACTTC

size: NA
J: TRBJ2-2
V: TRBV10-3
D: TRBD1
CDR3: CAISQDREDAGELFF
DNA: TGTGCCATCAGCCAGGACAGGGAGGACGCCGGGGAGCTGTTTTTT

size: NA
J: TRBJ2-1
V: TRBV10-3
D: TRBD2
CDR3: CAISVSGRAYNEQFF
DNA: TGTGCCATCAGTGTATCGGGGAGGGCCTACAATGAGCAGTTCTTC

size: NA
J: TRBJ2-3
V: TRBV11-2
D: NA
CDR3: CASSRKAGDTQYF
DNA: TGTGCCAGCAGCCGAAAAGCGGGAGATACGCAGTATTTT

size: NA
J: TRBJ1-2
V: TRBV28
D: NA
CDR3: CASSLIGNHYGYTF
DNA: TGTGCCAGCAGTTTAATCGGCAACCACTATGGCTACACCTTC

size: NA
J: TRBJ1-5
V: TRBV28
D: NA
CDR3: CASSLVTGAFNQPQHF
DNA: TGTGCCAGCAGTTTGGTAACCGGTGCCTTCAATCAGCCCCAGCATTTT

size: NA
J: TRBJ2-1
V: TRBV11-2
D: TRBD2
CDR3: CASSSFTSGRRSYNEQFF
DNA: TGTGCCAGCAGCTCATTTACTAGCGGGAGGAGGTCCTACAATGAGCAGTTCTTC

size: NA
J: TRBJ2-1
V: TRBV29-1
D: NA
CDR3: CSVRDGLHLNEQFF
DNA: TGCAGCGTGCGGGACGGGCTCCACCTCAATGAGCAGTTCTTC

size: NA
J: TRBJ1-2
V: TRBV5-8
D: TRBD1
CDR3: CASNTRQGPYGYTF
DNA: TGTGCCAGCAATACACGACAGGGGCCCTATGGCTACACCTTC

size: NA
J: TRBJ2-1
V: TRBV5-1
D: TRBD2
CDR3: CASSLGGTSGKNEQFF
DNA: TGCGCCAGCAGCTTGGGGGGAACTAGCGGGAAGAATGAGCAGTTCTTC

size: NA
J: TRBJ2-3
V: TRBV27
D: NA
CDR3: CASIPTDTQYF
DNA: TGTGCCAGCATCCCCACAGATACGCAGTATTTT

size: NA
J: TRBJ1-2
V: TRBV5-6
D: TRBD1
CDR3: CASRNRGGYTF
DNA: TGTGCCAGCAGGAACAGGGGTGGCTACACCTTC

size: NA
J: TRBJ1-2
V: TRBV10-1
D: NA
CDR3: CASSGSLSRKTYGYTF
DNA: TGCGCCAGCAGTGGGTCATTATCGCGAAAGACCTATGGCTACACCTTC

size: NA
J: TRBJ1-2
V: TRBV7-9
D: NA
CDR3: CASSLGSLGGYTF
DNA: TGTGCCAGCAGCTTAGGTAGCCTGGGAGGCTACACCTTC

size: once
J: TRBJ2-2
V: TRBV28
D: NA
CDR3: CASRPVTGELFF
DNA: TGTGCCAGCAGGCCAGTCACCGGGGAGCTGTTTTTT

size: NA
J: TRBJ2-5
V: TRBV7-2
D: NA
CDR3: CASSPEGNGSAILETQYF
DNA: TGTGCCAGCAGCCCGGAAGGTAACGGTAGTGCCATATTAGAGACCCAGTACTTC

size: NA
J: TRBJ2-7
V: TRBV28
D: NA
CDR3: CASSFIGEYEQYF
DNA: TGTGCCAGCAGTTTTATAGGGGAGTACGAGCAGTACTTC

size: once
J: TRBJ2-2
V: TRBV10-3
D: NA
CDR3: CAISKTNANTGELFF
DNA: TGTGCCATCAGTAAAACAAACGCGAACACCGGGGAGCTGTTTTTT

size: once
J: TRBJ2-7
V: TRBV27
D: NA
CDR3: CARLTSPGLYYEQYF
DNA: TGTGCCAGACTCACCTCCCCGGGACTCTACTACGAGCAGTACTTC

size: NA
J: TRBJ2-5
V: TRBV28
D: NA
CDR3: CASSFYVKETQYF
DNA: TGTGCCAGCAGTTTCTACGTCAAAGAGACCCAGTACTTC

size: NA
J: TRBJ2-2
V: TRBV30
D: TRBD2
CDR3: CAWRLSGANTGELFF
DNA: TGTGCCTGGAGACTCAGCGGGGCAAACACCGGGGAGCTGTTTTTT

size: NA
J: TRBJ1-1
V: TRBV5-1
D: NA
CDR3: CASSTPGQNTEAFF
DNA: TGCGCCAGCAGCACCCCGGGACAGAACACTGAAGCTTTCTTT

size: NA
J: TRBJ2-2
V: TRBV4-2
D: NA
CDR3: CASSQDAGSPNTGELFF
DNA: TGTGCCAGCAGCCAAGATGCGGGTTCCCCTAACACCGGGGAGCTGTTTTTT

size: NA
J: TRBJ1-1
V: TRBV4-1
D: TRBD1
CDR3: CASSPLYSGGSTEAFF
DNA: TGCGCCAGCAGCCCATTGTACTCAGGGGGTAGCACTGAAGCTTTCTTT

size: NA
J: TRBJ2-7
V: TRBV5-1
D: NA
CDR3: CASSFGGTQGEQYF
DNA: TGCGCCAGCAGCTTCGGCGGCACCCAGGGGGAGCAGTACTTC

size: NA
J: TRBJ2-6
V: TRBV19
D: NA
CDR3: CASSPQGGTSLSGANVLTF
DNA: TGTGCCAGTAGTCCCCAAGGCGGGACTTCACTCTCTGGGGCCAACGTCCTGACTTTC

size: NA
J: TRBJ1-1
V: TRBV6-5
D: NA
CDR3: CASSLAGTTNTEAFF
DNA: TGTGCCAGCAGTCTCGCCGGGACGACGAACACTGAAGCTTTCTTT

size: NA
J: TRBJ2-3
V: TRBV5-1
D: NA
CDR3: CASSLALTAPSTDTQYF
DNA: TGCGCCAGCAGCTTGGCCCTGACAGCCCCTAGCACAGATACGCAGTATTTT

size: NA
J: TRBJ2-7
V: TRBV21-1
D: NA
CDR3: CASASGPGPDEQYF
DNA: TGTGCCAGCGCCTCGGGACCAGGGCCCGACGAGCAGTACTTC

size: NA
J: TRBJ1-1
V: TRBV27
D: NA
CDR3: CASSLSMNTEAFF
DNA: TGTGCCAGCAGTTTATCAATGAACACTGAAGCTTTCTTT

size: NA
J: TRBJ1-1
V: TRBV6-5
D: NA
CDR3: CASSVRGEAFF
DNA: TGTGCCAGCAGTGTCAGGGGTGAAGCTTTCTTT

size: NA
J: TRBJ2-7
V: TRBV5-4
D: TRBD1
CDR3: CASSSMDRGRYEQYF
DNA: TGTGCCAGCAGCTCAATGGACAGGGGCCGCTACGAGCAGTACTTC

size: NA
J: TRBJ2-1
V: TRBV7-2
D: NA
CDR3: CASSFAQDGEQFF
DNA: TGTGCCAGCAGCTTCGCTCAGGACGGTGAGCAGTTCTTC

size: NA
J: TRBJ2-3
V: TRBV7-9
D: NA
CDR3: CASSSRLGATDTQYF
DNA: TGTGCCAGCAGCTCCCGATTGGGCGCGACAGATACGCAGTATTTT

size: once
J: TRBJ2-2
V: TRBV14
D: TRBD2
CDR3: CASSQTSENTGELFF
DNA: TGTGCCAGCAGCCAAACTAGCGAGAACACCGGGGAGCTGTTTTTT